This entry is about one TCR beta chain. The protocol was immunoSEQ multiplex PCR, while the TCRdb copy is restricted to in-frame clones and leaves out a portion. Among 350,000 to 450,000 clones listed, roughly 87% were seen once. This study enrolled people aged about 18 to 100 from about two dozen US geographic areas. Each recovered donor of Cohort 3 presented with two negative PCRs, clearance, or symptom resolution. The record originates from a study of blood T cell repertoires in COVID-19. The CDR3 totals 15 residues. CDR1 and CDR2 from the germline V gene are SGHVS and FNYEAQ. V lost 6 bases and J lost 2; bases outside the gene matches: 3.

Sample: PBMCs or T cells enriched from blood (not recorded which). This receptor was taken from a woman in her fifties or sixties who had recovered from COVID-19. J is TRBJ2-6 and V is TRBV7-6, with 8 bases identical to TRBD1. As DNA, the CDR3 is TGTGCCAGCAGTCAGGGGGCAGCTGGGGCCAACGTCCTGACTTTC. Translated, it gives CASSQGAAGANVLTF.